A single sample is the source of the 16 T cell receptor beta chains below, sequenced in a study of blood T cells in healthy people across ages. Primed by a sample-barcoded 5' primer and a J-beta primer mix, a second PCR proceeded for about 6 to 12 cycles. TCRdb redid the calling of the 5' RACE reads with MiXCR, one entry per CDR3 protein. The sample records nearly 1 million distinct CDR3 sequences, approximately 50% being singletons. The sample was blood. The receptor set was obtained from a woman in her sixties in good health.

This clonotype was counted a few times. The chain employs TRBV7-9 and TRBJ2-7; TRBD2 aligns across 7 bases. Germline-derived CDR1 and CDR2 are SEHNR and FQNEAQ (reference sequence). The CDR3 totals 14 residues. The ends lost 8 bases at V and 2 bases at J; junction bases unmatched: 9. CDR3 sequence (DNA): TGTGCCAGCCGTTCCGCGGGACTACCCTACGAGCAGTACTTC. Translation gives CASRSAGLPYEQYF.

This clonotype occurred a few times. The chain couples TRBV28 to TRBJ2-7, with 8 bases lining up with TRBD1. TRBJ2-5 explains the end of the DNA better; the J call may be wrong. Germline values: CDR1 MDHEN, CDR2 SYDVKM. The CDR3 is 14 amino acids. The CDR3 here is CASSLRSDRGTQYF. CDR3 DNA sequence: TGTGCCAGCAGTTTAAGGAGTGACAGGGGGACCCAGTACTTC.

CDR3 protein: CASSVSGDRGYTF. In nucleotides, the CDR3 is TGTGCCAGCAGCGTTTCCGGGGATAGGGGCTACACCTTC. The chain links TRBV13 to TRBJ1-2, with D unresolved. CDR1 is PRHDT, CDR2 FYEKMQ, per germline (reference sequence). This CDR3 has 13 amino acids. V lost 5 bases, J lost 8 bases, and 15 bases lay in between.

This chain links TRBV29-1 with TRBJ2-4; 9 bases are shared with TRBD1. The end of the DNA is better explained by TRBJ2-7, so the J call may be wrong. The CDR3 is 13 residues long. From germline, CDR1 is SQVTM and CDR2 ANQGSEA. CDR3 in amino acids: CSIQRQGAYEQYF. CDR3 coding DNA: TGCAGCATTCAAAGACAGGGGGCCTACGAGCAGTACTTC.

The gene calls are TRBV5-1 and TRBJ1-1; tentative D call: TRBD1 (5 bases). Trimming took 1 base from V and 7 from J, leaving 20 bases between them. CDR3 length: 16 residues. In germline, CDR1 is SGHRS, CDR2 YFSETQ. The CDR3 DNA sequence: TGCGCCAGCAGCTTGTTAATCCGCGGGGGGGAGAATGAAGCTTTCTTT. Residues: CASSLLIRGGENEAFF.

The V call is TRBV7-9, the J call TRBJ2-7; 10 positions match TRBD2. Germline V gives CDR1 SEHNR, CDR2 FQNEAQ (reference sequence). V was clipped by 1 base and J by 4 bases; unmatched bases: 7. This CDR3 is built from 16 residues. CDR3 DNA: TGTGCCAGCAGCTTAGGTAGCGGGAGGCTAGCGTACGAGCAGTACTTC. Translating it yields CASSLGSGRLAYEQYF.

This clonotype was recorded a few times. The gene calls are TRBV4-1 and TRBJ2-7; 7 bases align to TRBD1. Trimming removed 0 bases from V and 3 bases from J; junction bases left unmatched: 8. CDR3 length equals 16 residues. Germline V lookup: CDR1 MGHRA, CDR2 YSYEKL. The CDR3 DNA follows: TGCGCCAGCAGCCAAGAGTTCCAGGGGGAAATCTACGAGCAGTACTTC. Its protein is CASSQEFQGEIYEQYF.

This clonotype was counted only a few times. The chain employs TRBV7-8 and TRBJ2-2; D remains unclear. V lost 5 bases, J lost 4 bases, and 17 bases lay in between. Germline V gene data show CDR1 as SGHVS and CDR2 as FQNEAQ. CDR3 length: 16 amino acids. CDR3 region: CASSPQAVAITGELFF. The CDR3, as DNA: TGTGCCAGCAGCCCTCAGGCAGTCGCGATCACCGGGGAGCTGTTTTTT.

Only one count was recorded for this clonotype. J is TRBJ2-7 and V is TRBV28; D is undetermined. Trimming cost V 8 bases and J 3 bases, with 17 bases left between them. The CDR3 consists of 14 residues. Germline values: CDR1 MDHEN, CDR2 SYDVKM. The CDR3 DNA follows: TGTGCCAGCTGCATAGGCGGATTAAACTACGAGCAGTACTTC. This sequence encodes CASCIGGLNYEQYF.

The chain links TRBV27 to TRBJ2-4; TRBD2 matches 7 bases. The tail of the sequence fits TRBJ2-5 better, so the J call may be wrong. Germline lookup yields CDR1 MNHEY and CDR2 SMNVEV (reference sequence). This CDR3 is built from 14 residues. CDR3 protein: CASSFPSGQETQYF. The CDR3 nucleotides are TGTGCCAGCAGTTTCCCTAGCGGCCAAGAGACCCAGTACTTC.

This clonotype was seen only a few times. V is TRBV4-2 and J is TRBJ2-4, with unresolved D. The germline V gene encodes CDR1 LGHNA and CDR2 YNFKEQ. This CDR3 region has 12 residues. Trimming took off 4 bases at V and 13 bases at J, with 14 bases between the two ends. The CDR3 coding sequence is TGTGCCAGCAGCCGCCCCGATGGGGTGCAGTACTTC. This translates into CASSRPDGVQYF.

This chain uses TRBV27 with TRBJ2-7; 8 bases fit TRBD2. Germline assignment: CDR1 MNHEY and CDR2 SMNVEV (reference sequence). The CDR3 is 17 residues long. Trimming cost V 3 bases and J 4 bases; bases outside gene matches: 14. CDR3: CASSFPRGAGGLYEQYF. CDR3 sequence (DNA): TGTGCCAGCAGTTTCCCTCGAGGGGCGGGAGGATTGTACGAGCAGTACTTC.

This clonotype turned up a few times. V usage is TRBV11-1 and J usage is TRBJ2-5; TRBD2 matches at 8 bases. Germline V gene sequence: CDR1 SGHAT, CDR2 FQDESV (reference sequence). This CDR3 comprises 15 residues. V was pared by 7 bases and J by 1 base, with 8 bases of the junction left unmatched. The CDR3 bases are TGTGCCAGCAACGTAGCGGGGCGGATCCAAGAGACCCAGTACTTC. Residues: CASNVAGRIQETQYF.

V is TRBV27 and J is TRBJ1-1; D is perhaps TRBD1 (6 bases). CDR1 MNHEY and CDR2 SMNVEV come from the germline V gene (reference sequence). Trimming stripped 6 bases from V and 7 bases from J, with 21 bases between. This CDR3 is 15 amino acids long. CDR3 nucleotides: TGTGCCAGCAGACTAAGCCACAAGACAGGACTTGAAGCTTTCTTT. It codes for CASRLSHKTGLEAFF.

This chain links TRBV29-1 with TRBJ1-4, with unresolved D. The CDR3 loop spans 11 amino acids. Germline CDR1 is SQVTM and CDR2 is ANQGSEA. V was trimmed by 0 bases and J by 7 bases, leaving 3 bases between them. In nucleotides, the CDR3 is TGCAGCGTTGAAGATCGTGAAAAACTGTTTTTT. As protein: CSVEDREKLFF. Full variable domain (rest looked up from reference TRBV29-1 and TRBJ1-4): SAVISQKPSRDICQRGTSLTIQCQVDSQVTMMFWYRQQPGQSLTLIATANQGSEATYESGFVIDKFPISRPNLTFSTLTVSNMSPEDSSIYLCSVEDREKLFFGSGTQLSVL.

This clonotype was found a few times. In nucleotides, the CDR3 is TGTGCCAGCAGCCGGGACTCCAGCGAGCAGTACTTC. Protein product: CASSRDSSEQYF. This chain uses TRBV7-2 with TRBJ2-7, with a possible D match to TRBD2 (6 bases). Trimming took 5 bases from V and 6 from J, leaving 11 bases between them. This CDR3 region has 12 residues. Germline V lookup: CDR1 SGHTA, CDR2 FQGNSA.